This TCR beta chain was documented in a study of CD8 T cells in ankylosing spondylitis. TCRdb re-analysed the 5' RACE reads in MiXCR, keeping a single row per CDR3 protein. The sample holds 150,000 to 200,000 distinct CDR3 sequences, about an eighth seen once. This CDR3 contains 15 residues. Germline CDR1 reads LGHNA; CDR2 reads YSLEER. V dropped 0 bases and J dropped 4 bases, with 10 bases sitting between them. This clonotype came up many times. The sequenced sample was blood, either unsorted or a sorted T cell fraction (not recorded which). The clonotype was recovered from a female donor with ankylosing spondylitis or in good health (not recorded which). This chain uses TRBV4-3 with TRBJ2-1; the D gene could be TRBD1 or TRBD2 (5 bases each). This CDR3 is CASSQDRETYNEQFF. CDR3 DNA: TGCGCCAGCAGCCAAGACAGGGAGACGTACAATGAGCAGTTCTTC.